The clone carrying this T cell receptor (beta chain) occurred a few times. Time point defined: pre-sensitization, week 0. As for treatment: therapeutic diphenylcyclopropenone sensitization with weekly scalp DPC. The record originates from a study of human T cells and chemical hapten exposure. Overall study: Small volume differences among pooled libraries mainly caused per-sample TCR yield variation.

TCRdb itself ran the RACE reads through MiXCR, one entry per CDR3 protein. This repertoire shows some 360,000 distinct CDR3 sequences, approximately 5.1% found once; its top ten account for 2.5% to 3%. V lost 6 bases and J 0 bases, leaving 7 bases between the germline ends. The CDR3 covers 13 residues. Germline loops: CDR1 MDHEN, CDR2 SYDVKM. The clonotype was recovered from a woman in her fifties or sixties with alopecia areata. Some clones in this sample may be carry-over from other donors' samples. Sequencing used whole blood, obtained in connection with sensitization to the hapten diphenylcyclopropenone (DPC). The rearrangement links TRBV28 to TRBJ2-3; D unclear. CDR3 amino acids: CASRSPSTDTQYF. The CDR3 nucleotides are TGTGCCAGCAGAAGCCCTAGCACAGATACGCAGTATTTT.